This record concerns one T cell receptor beta chain sequence. The CDR3 loop spans 14 amino acids. Trimming pared 1 base from V and 2 bases from J, leaving 9 bases between. From germline, CDR1 is SGHRS and CDR2 YFSETQ. The source of the sample is a study of blood T cell repertoires in COVID-19. Overall study: Samples of COVID-19 (acute and convalescent) were obtained from the United States, Italy and Spain. In each case, the material was cDNA or gDNA derived from T cells, B-cell-depleted T cells, or PBMCs.

Study processing details: Amplifying reference gene primers gave estimates of nucleated cell counts. Assay used: immunoSEQ multiplex PCR; TCRdb lists only in-frame clones, some missing. The V and J calls and clone size come from that table; D and trimming were worked out from the DNA. The table has around 100,000 clones, more than 70% seen once. The source of this sequence is a woman aged 60-75 years with acute or convalescent COVID-19. Material for sequencing was peripheral blood. The chain uses TRBV5-1 and TRBJ1-2; D remains ambiguous. The CDR3 coding sequence is TGCGCCAGCAGCTTGTACGAGCGAAACTATGGCTACACCTTC. Amino acid sequence: CASSLYERNYGYTF.